The clone carrying this TCR beta chain was recorded at least ten times. Its antigen remains unidentified. The V and J ends lost 2 bases and 5 bases respectively, with 9 bases between them. This CDR3 contains 13 residues. Germline CDR1 reads SEHNR; CDR2 reads FQNEAQ (reference sequence). This entry is derived from a study of identical twins. Study-wide points: Twins shared out-of-frame alpha sequences with excess low generation probability. Compared with models, monozygotic twins showed more out-of-frame TCR alpha sharing.

cDNA molecules carried unique molecular identifiers, and template switching added a universal primer site. Using its own MiXCR run on the 5' RACE reads, TCRdb lists one record per CDR3 protein. The data contain 700,000 or so distinct CDR3 sequences, under 9% of them singletons. The same data also went into a second study, on yellow fever vaccine responses in identical twins. From that paper: Among the twins, the vaccine T cell response reportedly seemed partly convergent and partly personalized.

The sample consisted of PBMCs. The TCR was taken from a woman younger than 35 in good health. V and J are TRBV7-9 and TRBJ2-5; D remains unclear. CDR3 nucleotides: TGTGCCAGCAGCTTACTGGGGTGGGAGACCCAGTACTTC. It translates to CASSLLGWETQYF.